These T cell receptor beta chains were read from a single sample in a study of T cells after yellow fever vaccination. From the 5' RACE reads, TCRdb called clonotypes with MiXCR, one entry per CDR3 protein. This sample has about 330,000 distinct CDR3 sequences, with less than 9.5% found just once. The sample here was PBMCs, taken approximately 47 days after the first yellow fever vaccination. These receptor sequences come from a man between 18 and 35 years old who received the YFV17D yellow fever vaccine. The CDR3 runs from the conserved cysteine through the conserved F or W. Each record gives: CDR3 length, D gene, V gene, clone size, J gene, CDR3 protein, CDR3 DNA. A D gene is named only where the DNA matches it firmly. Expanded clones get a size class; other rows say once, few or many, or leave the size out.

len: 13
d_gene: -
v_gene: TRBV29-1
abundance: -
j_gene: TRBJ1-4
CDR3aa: CSAWGGDEDKLFF
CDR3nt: TGCAGCGCCTGGGGGGGGGACGAGGATAAACTGTTTTTT

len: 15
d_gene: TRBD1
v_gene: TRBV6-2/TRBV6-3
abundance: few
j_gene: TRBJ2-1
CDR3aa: CAAWGGGTGHNEQFF
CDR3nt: TGTGCCGCCTGGGGAGGTGGGACAGGGCATAATGAGCAGTTCTTC

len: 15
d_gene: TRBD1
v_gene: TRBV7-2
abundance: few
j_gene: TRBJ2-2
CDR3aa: CASSLLGQAYSELFF
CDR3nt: TGTGCCAGCAGCTTATTAGGACAGGCCTATTCCGAGCTGTTTTTT

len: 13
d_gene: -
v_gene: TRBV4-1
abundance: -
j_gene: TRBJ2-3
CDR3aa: CASSQEYPDTQYF
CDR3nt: TGCGCCAGCAGCCAAGAGTACCCAGATACGCAGTATTTT

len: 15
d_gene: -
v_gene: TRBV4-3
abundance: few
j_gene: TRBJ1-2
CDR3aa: CASSLFIRDGLSYTF
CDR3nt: TGCGCCAGCAGCCTTTTTATCCGGGACGGCCTGAGCTACACCTTC

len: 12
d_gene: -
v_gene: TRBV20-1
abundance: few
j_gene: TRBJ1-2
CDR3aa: CSARPLRVGYTF
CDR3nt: TGCAGTGCTAGGCCCCTTCGCGTAGGCTACACCTTC

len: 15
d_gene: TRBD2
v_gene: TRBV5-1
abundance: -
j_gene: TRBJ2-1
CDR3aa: CASSLVSGGAYEQFF
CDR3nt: TGCGCCAGCAGCTTGGTTAGCGGGGGGGCTTATGAGCAGTTCTTC

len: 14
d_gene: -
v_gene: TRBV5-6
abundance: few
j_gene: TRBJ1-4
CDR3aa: CASSFWATNEKLFF
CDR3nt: TGTGCCAGCAGCTTTTGGGCAACTAATGAAAAACTGTTTTTT

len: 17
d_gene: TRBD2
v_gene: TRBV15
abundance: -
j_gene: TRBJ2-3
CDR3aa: CATSRDRLAGLTDTQYF
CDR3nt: TGTGCCACCAGCAGAGATAGACTAGCGGGGCTCACAGATACGCAGTATTTT

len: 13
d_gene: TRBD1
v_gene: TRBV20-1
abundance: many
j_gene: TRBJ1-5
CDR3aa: CSAGTGGHQPQHF
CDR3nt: TGCAGTGCTGGGACAGGGGGCCATCAGCCCCAGCATTTT

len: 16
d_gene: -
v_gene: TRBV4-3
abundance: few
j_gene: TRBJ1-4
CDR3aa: CASSQDLTASNEKLFF
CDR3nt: TGCGCCAGCAGCCAAGATCTTACAGCCTCTAATGAAAAACTGTTTTTT

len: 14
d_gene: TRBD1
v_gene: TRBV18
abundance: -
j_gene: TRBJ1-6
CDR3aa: CASSPTGQGGPLHF
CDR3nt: TGTGCCAGCTCACCTACCGGACAGGGTGGACCCCTCCACTTT

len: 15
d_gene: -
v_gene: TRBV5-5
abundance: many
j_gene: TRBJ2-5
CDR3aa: CASSPQWGSGETQYF
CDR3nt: TGTGCCAGCAGCCCTCAGTGGGGGTCCGGTGAGACCCAGTACTTC